The 29 T cell receptor beta chains listed next were all sequenced from one sample in a study of OX40 agonist ivuxolimab in advanced cancers. Profiled with immunoSEQ multiplex PCR; TCRdb holds only in-frame clones, not every one. The table lists around 20,000 clones, 84% of them singletons, with 35% to 50% in the top ten. The sample here was CD4+ or CD8+ T cells sorted from blood, taken in a trial of the OX40 agonist ivuxolimab. Receptor source: an adult with an advanced solid tumor such as melanoma, head and neck, liver or kidney cancer.

The chain uses TRBV19 and TRBJ1-4, with 8 bases lining up with TRBD1. Germline loops: CDR1 LNHDA, CDR2 SQIVND (reference sequence). V trimming: 3 bases; J trimming: 10 bases; junction bases outside the gene matches: 7. The CDR3 runs to 14 residues. The CDR3 protein is CASSMEQGAIKLFF. The CDR3 DNA follows: TGTGCCAGTAGTATGGAGCAGGGGGCAATAAAACTGTTTTTT. Together with reference TRBV19 and TRBJ1-4, the CDR3 gives the full variable domain: DGGITQSPKYLFRKEGQNVTLSCEQNLNHDAMYWYRQDPGQGLRLIYYSQIVNDFQKGDIAEGYSVSREKKESFPLTVTSAQKNPTAFYLCASSMEQGAIKLFFGSGTQLSVL.

CDR3 bases: TGTGCCAGCAGTTTATTGGGATTGGAAGCAGGGCCCCTGCCCAATGAGCAGTTCTTC. Translating gives CASSLLGLEAGPLPNEQFF. The rearrangement links TRBV27 to TRBJ2-1; possibly TRBD1 for D (5 bases). Trimming stripped 1 base from V and 6 bases from J, with 25 bases between. The length of the CDR3 is 19 residues. The V gene's germline CDR1 is MNHEY and CDR2 SMNVEV (reference sequence).

The chain is built from TRBV2 and TRBJ1-2; 9 positions match TRBD1. Germline lookup yields CDR1 SNHLY and CDR2 FYNNEI. With V trimmed by 9 bases and J by 5 bases, 7 bases remained unmatched. The CDR3 is made up of 13 amino acids. For the CDR3, the DNA is TGTGCCAGTAAATCCGGGACAGGGTATGGCTACACCTTC. This codes for CASKSGTGYGYTF.

The chain recombines TRBV27 with TRBJ2-3; TRBD1 agrees at 7 bases. CDR1 and CDR2 from the germline V gene are MNHEY and SMNVEV (reference sequence). J lost 3 bases, V lost 5 bases, and 11 bases had no gene match. The CDR3 contains 16 residues. The CDR3 DNA is TGTGCCAGCAGTGCGGCTGGGGGACAGTTGACAGATACGCAGTATTTT. This codes for CASSAAGGQLTDTQYF.

By frequency in the sample, this clone is medium-sized (0.01 to 0.1%). This chain joins TRBV11-3 and TRBJ2-7, with a tentative D call TRBD1 (7 bases). The germline V and J ends were trimmed by 3 bases and 5 bases, with 20 bases remaining between them. The CDR3 contains 16 residues. CDR1 SGHNT and CDR2 YENEEA come from the germline V gene. In nucleotides, the CDR3 is TGTGCCAGCAGCTTGGGACTTAGTGGACAGGAACACGAGCAGTACTTC. Encoded protein: CASSLGLSGQEHEQYF.

This CDR3 reads CASSTNQPQHF. The CDR3 region has the DNA TGTGCCAGCAGTACCAATCAGCCCCAGCATTTT. This chain connects TRBV28 to TRBJ1-5; D gene unclear. Trimming took 5 bases from V and 3 from J, leaving 2 bases between them. The CDR3 length is 11 residues. CDR1 and CDR2 (germline): MDHEN, SYDVKM. Complete variable domain (other parts from reference TRBV28 and TRBJ1-5): DVKVTQSSRYLVKRTGEKVFLECVQDMDHENMFWYRQDPGLGLRLIYFSYDVKMKEKGDIPEGYSVSREKKERFSLILESASTNQTSMYLCASSTNQPQHFGDGTRLSIL.

CDR3 nucleotide sequence: TGTGCCAGCAGTGCTAGGGGGTCACAGCCCCAGCATTTT. Protein: CASSARGSQPQHF. The V call is TRBV6-6, the J call TRBJ1-5, with D possibly being TRBD1 (6 bases). Germline-derived CDR1 and CDR2 are MNHNY and SVGAGI (reference sequence). The CDR3 sequence is 13 residues long. The V gene lost 5 bases and the J gene lost 7 bases, with 12 bases spanning the gap.

J is TRBJ1-1 and V is TRBV27; possible D gene TRBD1, 5 bases. The germline V gene has CDR1 MNHEY and CDR2 SMNVEV (reference sequence). The CDR3 is 14 amino acids. Trimming took 0 bases from V and 6 from J, leaving 11 bases between them. The DNA for the CDR3 is TGTGCCAGCAGTTTATCGGGGGTAGGTGCTGAAGCTTTCTTT. As protein: CASSLSGVGAEAFF.

The chain has TRBV13 and TRBJ2-1; 9 bases map to TRBD2. CDR3 length equals 15 residues. The germline V gene has CDR1 PRHDT and CDR2 FYEKMQ (reference sequence). J was trimmed by 10 bases and V by 5 bases; bases with no gene match: 12. CDR3 DNA: TGTGCCAGCAGCCCTACCCTCGCGGGGGGGGAGGAGCAGTTCTTC. Amino acid sequence: CASSPTLAGGEEQFF.

The chain has TRBV6-6 and TRBJ2-3; 7 bases match TRBD2. Germline V gene sequence: CDR1 MNHNY, CDR2 SVGAGI (reference sequence). The CDR3 loop spans 12 amino acids. Trimming removed 4 bases from V and 10 bases from J; junction bases left unmatched: 5. Here the CDR3 DNA reads TGTGCCAGCAGTTTAGGGACTAAGGCGCAGTATTTT. This translates into CASSLGTKAQYF.

J is TRBJ2-2 and V is TRBV19; a possible D gene is TRBD1 (6 bases). Germline loops: CDR1 LNHDA, CDR2 SQIVND (reference sequence). The CDR3 is 14 amino acids. The germline V and J ends were trimmed by 6 bases and 7 bases, with 15 bases remaining between them. CDR3 nucleotide sequence: TGTGCCAGTAGCAACAGGGAAGGTAACGGGGAGCTGTTTTTT. Amino acid sequence: CASSNREGNGELFF.

The chain carries TRBV7-9 and TRBJ1-2; D is unresolved. CDR1 and CDR2 (germline): SEHNR, FQNEAQ (reference sequence). CDR3 length: 13 residues. V was trimmed by 1 base and J by 2 bases, leaving 5 bases between them. The CDR3 DNA follows: TGTGCCAGCAGCTTAGACGGGAACTATGGCTACACCTTC. Its translation is CASSLDGNYGYTF. Drawing the rest from reference TRBV7-9 and TRBJ1-2, the complete variable domain is DTGVSQNPRHKITKRGQNVTFRCDPISEHNRLYWYRQTLGQGPEFLTYFQNEAQLEKSRLLSDRFSAERPKGSFSTLEIQRTEQGDSAMYLCASSLDGNYGYTFGSGTRLTVV.

CDR3 sequence reads: CASSEARLSYEQYF. CDR3 sequence (DNA): TGTGCCAGCAGTGAAGCCCGGCTTTCCTACGAGCAGTACTTC. The rearrangement joins TRBV6-1 to TRBJ2-7; D ambiguous. The length of the CDR3 is 14 residues. The ends were cut back, 0 bases at V and 1 base at J, with 7 bases in the middle. Germline CDR1 reads MNHNS; CDR2 reads SASEGT.

The chain uses TRBV28 and TRBJ2-6, with 8 positions matching TRBD1. CDR1 and CDR2 (germline): MDHEN, SYDVKM. J was trimmed by 0 bases and V by 5 bases; bases with no gene match: 3. The CDR3 spans 16 residues. CDR3 nucleotide sequence: TGTGCCAGCAGTCCCGGACAGGGCTCTGGGGCCAACGTCCTGACTTTC. This codes for CASSPGQGSGANVLTF.

The CDR3 nucleotides are TGTGCCAGCAGGATTGGTTACGAGCAGTTCTTC. This sequence encodes CASRIGYEQFF. The chain joins TRBV6-5 to TRBJ2-1; D gene uncertain. The CDR3 sequence is 11 residues long. From germline, CDR1 is MNHEY and CDR2 SVGAGI. V lost 6 bases, J lost 10 bases, and 10 bases lay in between.

The chain links TRBV5-1 to TRBJ2-7; D not resolved. Germline loops: CDR1 SGHRS, CDR2 YFSETQ. Trimming cost V 2 bases and J 5 bases, with 11 bases left between them. This CDR3 contains 13 residues. The CDR3 nucleotides read TGCGCCAGCAGCTTCCCCTCCTTAGACGAGCAGTACTTC. Translated: CASSFPSLDEQYF.

The chain carries TRBV4-1 and TRBJ2-5; D is ambiguous. Trimming took off 5 bases at V and 4 bases at J, with 17 bases between the two ends. CDR3 size: 15 residues. Per the germline V gene, CDR1 is MGHRA and CDR2 is YSYEKL. The CDR3 sequence: CASSYRSAPGETQYF. The DNA for the CDR3 is TGCGCCAGCAGCTATCGCTCGGCCCCGGGAGAGACCCAGTACTTC.

The rearrangement uses TRBV21-1 and TRBJ2-7; the tabulated D call, TRBD2, remains unverified against the DNA. TRBV21-1 is listed as a pseudogene. There are 20 residues in the CDR3. The CDR3 bases are TGTGCCAGCAGCAAACGGGGGTATAAGTGGACTAGCGGGGAAACCTACGAGCAGTACTTC. Residues: CASSKRGYKWTSGETYEQYF.

The chain uses TRBV4-3 and TRBJ2-3; D call uncertain. Trimming removed 4 bases at V and 4 bases at J, with 15 bases between. Germline values: CDR1 LGHNA, CDR2 YSLEER. This CDR3 contains 15 residues. The chain's CDR3 is CASSRSVGAADTQYF. In DNA, the CDR3 is TGCGCCAGCAGCCGTTCTGTGGGCGCGGCAGATACGCAGTATTTT.

The V call is TRBV10-3, the J call TRBJ2-2; D may be TRBD2 (5 bases). Germline CDR1 is ENHRY and CDR2 is SYGVKD. CDR3 size: 11 residues. V dropped 10 bases and J dropped 9 bases, with 12 bases sitting between them. The CDR3 protein is CATTGSRELFF. CDR3 coding DNA: TGTGCCACGACGGGGAGCCGGGAGCTGTTTTTT.

This rearrangement joins TRBV14 to TRBJ1-2; D is undetermined. This CDR3 region has 12 residues. Trimming left V 3 bases short and J 8 bases short, with 10 bases between. Germline V gene sequence: CDR1 SGHDN, CDR2 FVKESK. The CDR3 DNA sequence: TGTGCCAGCAGCCAGGGGAATTGGGGCTACACCTTC. The encoded protein is CASSQGNWGYTF. The full variable domain, completed using reference TRBV14 and TRBJ1-2, is EAGVTQFPSHSVIEKGQTVTLRCDPISGHDNLYWYRRVMGKEIKFLLHFVKESKQDESGMPNNRFLAERTGGTYSTLKVQPAELEDSGVYFCASSQGNWGYTFGSGTRLTVV.

V gene TRBV6-5 combines with J gene TRBJ2-2; D is ambiguous. Trimming cost V 6 bases and J 5 bases, with 10 bases left between them. This CDR3 has 13 amino acids. CDR1 is MNHEY and CDR2 is SVGAGI in the germline V gene. CDR3 loop: CASSHQETGELFF. CDR3 nucleotides: TGTGCCAGCAGCCACCAGGAGACCGGGGAGCTGTTTTTT.

The chain has TRBV2 and TRBJ2-1; D gene unclear. CDR1 is SNHLY, CDR2 FYNNEI, per germline. Trimming took off 4 bases at V and 10 bases at J, with 14 bases between the two ends. The CDR3 runs to 13 residues. CDR3: CASSGGSVREQFF. Here the CDR3 DNA reads TGTGCCAGCAGTGGGGGTTCAGTTAGGGAGCAGTTCTTC.

V usage is TRBV6-1 and J usage is TRBJ1-4; a possible D gene is TRBD1 (6 bases). Germline CDR1 is MNHNS and CDR2 is SASEGT. CDR3 length: 18 amino acids. Trimming shortened V by 3 bases and J by 0 bases, and 17 bases separated the two germline ends. The CDR3 DNA reads TGTGCCAGCAGTGACGGTGGGGGGGCCGGTGCAACTAATGAAAAACTGTTTTTT. This encodes CASSDGGGAGATNEKLFF.

The chain recombines TRBV15 with TRBJ2-3; D not resolved. There are 15 residues in the CDR3. Germline CDR1 LNHNV, CDR2 YYDKDF (reference sequence). V was pared by 0 bases and J by 2 bases, with 9 bases between. CDR3: CATSRERRFTDTQYF. DNA for the CDR3: TGTGCCACCAGCAGAGAAAGGCGGTTCACAGATACGCAGTATTTT.

By share, this clone counts as large (0.1 to 1%). The V gene is TRBV2, the J gene TRBJ1-5; tentative D call: TRBD1 (5 bases). CDR1 is SNHLY, CDR2 FYNNEI, per germline. The CDR3 loop spans 15 amino acids. Trimming took 3 bases from V and 3 from J, leaving 12 bases between them. The CDR3 loop is CASSDLVRDNQPQHF. CDR3 DNA sequence: TGTGCCAGCAGTGATTTAGTCAGGGACAATCAGCCCCAGCATTTT.

This clone has just a few counts. This sequence joins TRBV5-1 and TRBJ2-7, with TRBD1 identical over 12 bases. With 5 bases clipped from V and 6 bases from J, the junction kept 6 bases outside the gene matches. CDR3 length: 14 residues. Germline CDR1 reads SGHRS; CDR2 reads YFSETQ. Here the CDR3 reads CASRPGQGALEQYF. The CDR3 region has the DNA TGCGCCAGCAGGCCGGGACAGGGGGCTCTCGAGCAGTACTTC.

The CDR3 protein is CASSIGGEKLFF. As DNA, the CDR3 is TGTGCCAGCAGCATTGGCGGTGAAAAACTGTTTTTT. The chain joins TRBV7-9 to TRBJ1-4; the D is unclear. Per germline, CDR1 SEHNR and CDR2 FQNEAQ (reference sequence). This CDR3 is built from 12 residues. V dropped 5 bases and J dropped 7 bases, with 8 bases sitting between them.

The chain links TRBV6-5 to TRBJ1-2; D uncertain. This CDR3 contains 14 residues. Germline-derived CDR1 and CDR2 are MNHEY and SVGAGI. V was pared by 7 bases and J by 6 bases, with 18 bases between. The CDR3 region is CASNRRKSDDGYTF. The CDR3 nucleotides are TGTGCCAGCAATAGACGGAAATCAGACGATGGCTACACCTTC.